This section outlines one T cell receptor beta chain sequence together with its context. Its antigen is unidentified. V dropped 5 bases and J dropped 5 bases, with 13 bases sitting between them. CDR1 SGHTA and CDR2 FQGNSA come from the germline V gene. This CDR3 is built from 15 residues. These data originate in a study of T cells in Graves' hyperthyroidism and ophthalmopathy. General observations from the study: Model predictions of ophthalmopathy came a median 6.5 months before onset. Blood also carried most thyroid clonotypes expanded above 0.001. From stable hyperthyroidism, ophthalmopathy was separated by a 13 V-J model.

RNA transcripts provided the source from which TCR beta CDR3 regions were amplified. Researchers ran a first-round RT-PCR on the TCR CDR3 using the HTBI primer set. TCRdb itself ran the multiplex PCR reads through MiXCR, one entry per CDR3 protein. The sample contains 450,000 to 700,000 distinct CDR3 sequences, around 45% of which appear only once. Used for diagnoses were clinical symptoms, serum thyroxine and TRAb, thyroid ultrasound and orbital computed tomography. The TCR was taken from an adult woman with Graves' disease, either hyperthyroidism or ophthalmopathy (not recorded which). This chain links TRBV7-2 with TRBJ1-6, with D possibly TRBD1 on 5 matching bases. Sequenced: peripheral blood or thyroid tissue (not recorded which). The CDR3 protein is CASSPLAGNNSPLHF. CDR3 nucleotides: TGTGCCAGCAGCCCCCTCGCAGGGAATAATTCACCCCTCCACTTT.